One sample yielded the 28 T cell receptor beta chains listed below, sequenced in a study of Graves' ophthalmopathy and Graves' hyperthyroidism. For repertoire sequencing, the TCR beta CDR3 regions were amplified from RNA transcripts. An opening RT-PCR round employed HTBI primers and preceded a second-round multiplex PCR. TCRdb independently ran MiXCR on the multiplex PCR reads; one entry per CDR3 protein. Of some 380,000 distinct CDR3 sequences in the sample, less than 20% are singletons; the top ten hold 5.5% to 7%. The sequencing sample was made of peripheral blood. The receptors were gathered from a woman younger than 30 with stable Graves' hyperthyroidism.

This clonotype was found many times. V and J are TRBV6-5 and TRBJ1-1; D gene uncertain. V lost 0 bases, J lost 2 bases, and 13 bases lay in between. The V gene's germline CDR1 is MNHEY and CDR2 SVGAGI. The CDR3 extends over 16 amino acids. Here the CDR3 DNA reads TGTGCCAGCAGTTACTCGTACAGTAGTACTAACACTGAAGCTTTCTTT. Residues: CASSYSYSSTNTEAFF.

J is TRBJ1-2 and V is TRBV19; D may be TRBD1 (5 bases). V shed 10 bases and J shed 4 bases, with 22 bases lying between them. Germline V gene sequence: CDR1 LNHDA, CDR2 SQIVND (reference sequence). CDR3 size: 15 residues. This CDR3 is CATFNPGFRGYGYTF. In nucleotides, the CDR3 is TGTGCCACTTTTAACCCAGGGTTTCGGGGCTATGGCTACACCTTC.

There are many counts of this clonotype. The chain recombines TRBV2 with TRBJ2-7; 8 bases are shared with TRBD2. Looked up from germline, CDR1 is SNHLY and CDR2 is FYNNEI. This CDR3 spans 14 amino acids. Trimming at V came to 0 bases and at J to 3 bases, leaving 1 base not matched to a gene. CDR3 in amino acids: CASSEATSGYEQYF. The CDR3 DNA sequence: TGTGCCAGCAGTGAAGCTACTAGCGGCTACGAGCAGTACTTC. Filled out from reference TRBV2 and TRBJ2-7, the complete variable domain reads EPEVTQTPSHQVTQMGQEVILRCVPISNHLYFYWYRQILGQKVEFLVSFYNNEISEKSEIFDDQFSVERPDGSNFTLKIRSTKLEDSAMYFCASSEATSGYEQYFGPGTRLTVT.

This clonotype was picked up many times. The J gene is TRBJ1-5, the V gene TRBV7-9, with a weak D call TRBD1 (5 bases). Germline-derived CDR1 and CDR2 are SEHNR and FQNEAQ (reference sequence). This CDR3 contains 15 residues. With 6 bases removed from V and 5 bases from J, the gap between germline ends came to 17 bases. The CDR3 sequence is CASSLRGGGDQPQHF. CDR3 sequence (DNA): TGTGCCAGCAGTCTGCGGGGGGGTGGGGATCAGCCCCAGCATTTT. Full variable domain (outside the CDR3, taken from reference TRBV7-9 and TRBJ1-5): DTGVSQNPRHKITKRGQNVTFRCDPISEHNRLYWYRQTLGQGPEFLTYFQNEAQLEKSRLLSDRFSAERPKGSFSTLEIQRTEQGDSAMYLCASSLRGGGDQPQHFGDGTRLSIL.

At least ten counts were recorded for this clonotype. The chain carries TRBV29-1 and TRBJ1-2; tentative D call: TRBD1 (5 bases). Trimming stripped 7 bases from V and 2 bases from J, with 8 bases between. CDR1 is SQVTM, CDR2 ANQGSEA, per germline. The CDR3 length is 11 residues. The chain's CDR3 is CSAPGNYGYTF. CDR3 DNA sequence: TGCAGCGCGCCAGGGAACTATGGCTACACCTTC.

This clonotype was seen ten or more times. The chain has TRBV2 and TRBJ2-5; D remains unclear. The CDR3 is 13 residues long. Germline CDR1 SNHLY, CDR2 FYNNEI. V lost 3 bases and J lost 4, with 9 bases in between. DNA of the CDR3: TGTGCCAGCAGTGATGCTACTTCAGAGACCCAGTACTTC. Its translation: CASSDATSETQYF.

In this sample, this clonotype turned up many times. The genes are TRBV6-2 or TRBV6-3 and TRBJ1-5, with a tentative D call TRBD1 (6 bases). The V end was cut by 3 bases, the J end by 3 bases, with 18 bases between. The CDR3 is made up of 17 amino acids. CDR1 is MNHEY and CDR2 is SVGEGT in the germline V gene. The CDR3 spells CASSYKAPWTVNQPQHF. The DNA of the CDR3 is TGTGCCAGCAGTTATAAGGCCCCGTGGACAGTCAATCAGCCCCAGCATTTT.

The V call is TRBV9, the J call TRBJ2-2; 7 bases line up with TRBD2. The CDR3 loop spans 16 amino acids. Trimming removed 0 bases from V and 1 base from J; junction bases left unmatched: 3. Germline lookup yields CDR1 SGDLS and CDR2 YYNGEE. The CDR3 sequence: CASSVGGGKNTGELFF. As DNA, the CDR3 is TGTGCCAGCAGCGTAGGGGGAGGGAAGAACACCGGGGAGCTGTTTTTT. Full variable domain (rest looked up from reference TRBV9 and TRBJ2-2): DSGVTQTPKHLITATGQRVTLRCSPRSGDLSVYWYQQSLDQGLQFLIQYYNGEERAKGNILERFSAQQFPDLHSELNLSSLELGDSALYFCASSVGGGKNTGELFFGEGSRLTVL.

This clonotype was seen ten or more times. CDR3 loop: CASSGGAGGQGYTF. The CDR3 DNA sequence: TGTGCCAGCAGCGGGGGGGCAGGGGGACAGGGCTACACCTTC. The J gene is TRBJ1-2, the V gene TRBV2, with 7 bases that match TRBD1. Per the germline V gene, CDR1 is SNHLY and CDR2 is FYNNEI. V was pared by 6 bases and J by 8 bases, with 12 bases of the junction left unmatched. The CDR3 is 14 amino acids. The full variable domain, in which reference TRBV2 and TRBJ1-2 provide the parts outside the CDR3, is EPEVTQTPSHQVTQMGQEVILRCVPISNHLYFYWYRQILGQKVEFLVSFYNNEISEKSEIFDDQFSVERPDGSNFTLKIRSTKLEDSAMYFCASSGGAGGQGYTFGSGTRLTVV.

This clonotype occurred many times. V gene TRBV20-1 combines with J gene TRBJ2-7; 8 positions match TRBD1. Germline V gene data show CDR1 as DFQATT and CDR2 as SNEGSKA (reference sequence). The CDR3 length is 15 residues. Unmatched junction bases numbered 9, after V lost 5 bases and J lost 0 bases. The CDR3 coding sequence is TGCAGTGCTTACCACCGGGACAGGAGCTCCTACGAGCAGTACTTC. Its translation: CSAYHRDRSSYEQYF.

This clonotype was detected ten times or more. The CDR3 region is CASSSYGAGPQHF. As DNA, the CDR3 is TGTGCCAGCAGTTCCTATGGGGCAGGGCCCCAGCATTTT. This chain joins TRBV27 and TRBJ1-5; D possibly corresponds to TRBD1 (5 bases). The CDR3 covers 13 residues. V shed 4 bases and J shed 9 bases, with 13 bases lying between them. Looked up from germline, CDR1 is MNHEY and CDR2 is SMNVEV (reference sequence).

There are many counts of this clonotype. V usage is TRBV10-3 and J usage is TRBJ1-2; D is uncertain. This CDR3 spans 15 amino acids. Germline CDR1 reads ENHRY; CDR2 reads SYGVKD. V lost 2 bases and J lost 3, with 13 bases in between. The CDR3, as DNA: TGTGCCATCAGTGAGGTCTTATCCCTCGACTATGGCTACACCTTC. This sequence encodes CAISEVLSLDYGYTF.

This clonotype was seen many times. The rearrangement links TRBV2 to TRBJ2-5, with a tentative D call TRBD1 (5 bases). Trimming cost V 9 bases and J 5 bases, with 16 bases left between them. The CDR3 spans 13 residues. Per the germline V gene, CDR1 is SNHLY and CDR2 is FYNNEI. The CDR3 DNA follows: TGTGCCAGTCGCCAGGGCCAGGTGGAGACCCAGTACTTC. This gives the protein CASRQGQVETQYF.

This clonotype was recorded many times. The chain combines TRBV6-1 with TRBJ2-5, with D possibly TRBD1 on 6 matching bases. The CDR3 consists of 15 residues. The germline V and J ends were trimmed by 7 bases and 1 base, with 16 bases remaining between them. Looked up from germline, CDR1 is MNHNS and CDR2 is SASEGT. The CDR3 region is CASKGADRGQETQYF. The DNA for the CDR3 is TGTGCCAGCAAAGGAGCGGACAGAGGCCAAGAGACCCAGTACTTC.

This clonotype was seen many times. This chain connects TRBV6-1 to TRBJ1-3; D may be TRBD1 (5 bases). The ends were cut back, 8 bases at V and 0 bases at J, with 11 bases in the middle. Per the germline V gene, CDR1 is MNHNS and CDR2 is SASEGT. The CDR3 sequence is 14 residues long. CDR3 loop: CASVGGDSGNTIYF. CDR3 DNA sequence: TGTGCCAGCGTCGGGGGGGACTCTGGAAACACCATATATTTT.

The table lists this clonotype with many counts. The chain uses TRBV6-2 or TRBV6-3 and TRBJ1-2; the D is unclear. Germline lookup yields CDR1 MNHEY and CDR2 SVGEGT. The CDR3 has 11 residues. V was cut by 3 bases and J by 6 bases, with 5 bases left in between. The CDR3 DNA is TGTGCCAGCAGTTATCAGGATGGCTACACCTTC. Translated, it gives CASSYQDGYTF.

This clonotype occurred many times. V gene TRBV20-1 combines with J gene TRBJ1-5; D gene uncertain. Looked up from germline, CDR1 is DFQATT and CDR2 is SNEGSKA (reference sequence). The CDR3 extends over 15 amino acids. Trimming pared 3 bases from V and 2 bases from J, leaving 14 bases between. The CDR3 coding sequence is TGCAGTGCTAGCACTCAGTCTCGAGGCAATCAGCCCCAGCATTTT. It specifies CSASTQSRGNQPQHF.

Ten or more counts support this clonotype. The chain combines TRBV7-2 with TRBJ1-1, with D tentatively TRBD1 (5 bases). This CDR3 spans 13 amino acids. Germline CDR1 is SGHTA and CDR2 is FQGNSA. The V end was cut by 1 base, the J end by 6 bases, with 9 bases between. The CDR3 nucleotides are TGTGCCAGCAGCTTAGGGGGCAGCGCTGAAGCTTTCTTT. Translating it yields CASSLGGSAEAFF.

This clonotype was observed a handful of times. This chain joins TRBV18 and TRBJ2-7; no reliable D call. V was trimmed by 3 bases and J by 4 bases, leaving 16 bases between them. There are 15 residues in the CDR3. CDR1 KGHSH and CDR2 LQKENI come from the germline V gene. CDR3 nucleotide sequence: TGTGCCAGCTCACCCAGCCCAGTGTACCTTTACGAGCAGTACTTC. The encoded protein is CASSPSPVYLYEQYF.

Notes on this clonotype: A much more abundant neighbour one base away suggests this may be a read error. CDR3 nucleotides: TGTGCCAGCGCCATAAAGTGGGGAGCAAACGGGGAGCTGTTTTTT. Residues: CASAIKWGANGELFF. The V call is TRBV27, the J call TRBJ2-2, with a possible D match to TRBD2 (5 bases). The germline gives CDR1 MNHEY, CDR2 SMNVEV (reference sequence). Deletions cut 8 bases from V and 7 bases from J, with 20 bases between. The CDR3 is 15 amino acids.

This clonotype showed up many times. The chain uses TRBV12-3 or TRBV12-4 and TRBJ1-1; TRBD1 might be the D (5 bases). This CDR3 contains 14 residues. Between the trimmed V and J ends, which lost 2 bases and 5 bases, there was a span of 12 bases. In DNA form, the CDR3 reads TGTGCCAGCAGTTTACGGGGGACCGGGACTGAAGCTTTCTTT. Translating gives CASSLRGTGTEAFF.

This clonotype was recorded many times. The V call is TRBV12-3 or TRBV12-4, the J call TRBJ2-3; unclear D gene. The CDR3 sequence is 11 residues long. V was clipped by 3 bases and J by 6 bases, with 4 bases between them. CDR3 nucleotide sequence: TGTGCCAGCAGTTTGGGGGATACGCAGTATTTT. This encodes CASSLGDTQYF.

This clonotype occurred many times. The chain employs TRBV10-3 and TRBJ1-1; D gene uncertain. CDR3 length: 12 residues. V gave up 0 bases and J gave up 10 bases, with 9 bases separating them. Germline V gene lookup returns CDR1 ENHRY and CDR2 SYGVKD. In DNA form, the CDR3 reads TGTGCCATCAGTGAGTCGAAGGTAGGAGCTTTCTTT. Protein product: CAISESKVGAFF.

This clonotype has a count of ten or more. The rearrangement joins TRBV19 to TRBJ1-1, with unresolved D. Germline-derived CDR1 and CDR2 are LNHDA and SQIVND (reference sequence). V was shortened by 3 bases and J by 4 bases, with 9 bases between the two germline ends. This CDR3 has 13 amino acids. In DNA, the CDR3 is TGTGCCAGTAGTATTAAGTCCGGCACTGAAGCTTTCTTT. Translating it yields CASSIKSGTEAFF. The full variable domain, its missing parts supplied by reference TRBV19 and TRBJ1-1, is DGGITQSPKYLFRKEGQNVTLSCEQNLNHDAMYWYRQDPGQGLRLIYYSQIVNDFQKGDIAEGYSVSREKKESFPLTVTSAQKNPTAFYLCASSIKSGTEAFFGQGTRLTVV.

This clonotype occurred many times. The chain couples TRBV7-9 to TRBJ1-1, with D perhaps matching TRBD1 (6 bases). The germline gives CDR1 SEHNR, CDR2 FQNEAQ (reference sequence). The germline V and J ends were trimmed by 7 bases and 1 base, with 16 bases remaining between them. The CDR3 totals 15 residues. DNA for the CDR3: TGTGCCAGCACCCGAGGGGGGGCCCGGAACACTGAAGCTTTCTTT. Its translation: CASTRGGARNTEAFF. The full variable domain, in which reference TRBV7-9 and TRBJ1-1 provide the parts outside the CDR3, is DTGVSQNPRHKITKRGQNVTFRCDPISEHNRLYWYRQTLGQGPEFLTYFQNEAQLEKSRLLSDRFSAERPKGSFSTLEIQRTEQGDSAMYLCASTRGGARNTEAFFGQGTRLTVV.

The rearrangement uses TRBV7-2 and TRBJ2-2, with a tentative D call TRBD2 (5 bases). With 2 bases removed from V and 6 bases from J, the gap between germline ends came to 10 bases. Germline CDR1 and CDR2: SGHTA and FQGNSA. CDR3 length: 14 amino acids. The CDR3 nucleotides are TGTGCCAGCAGCTTACTCGCTAGCCCCGGGGAGCTGTTTTTT. This gives the protein CASSLLASPGELFF.

This clonotype was counted many times. This rearrangement joins TRBV5-1 to TRBJ1-1; no definite D call. The CDR3 covers 14 residues. CDR1 and CDR2 from the germline V gene are SGHRS and YFSETQ. Trimming pared 0 bases from V and 6 bases from J, leaving 12 bases between. The chain's CDR3 is CASSLEGGLAEAFF. The DNA for the CDR3 is TGCGCCAGCAGCTTGGAGGGAGGGTTGGCTGAAGCTTTCTTT. The full variable domain, completed using reference TRBV5-1 and TRBJ1-1, is KAGVTQTPRYLIKTRGQQVTLSCSPISGHRSVSWYQQTPGQGLQFLFEYFSETQRNKGNFPGRFSGRQFSNSRSEMNVSTLELGDSALYLCASSLEGGLAEAFFGQGTRLTVV.

This clonotype has ten or more counts. The chain links TRBV5-1 to TRBJ1-2; tentatively, D is TRBD1 (6 bases). This CDR3 has 13 residues. CDR1 is SGHRS, CDR2 YFSETQ, per germline. V lost 0 bases and J lost 8, with 11 bases in between. CDR3 loop: CASSLAVRGGYTF. The CDR3 DNA reads TGCGCCAGCAGCTTGGCCGTCAGGGGAGGCTACACCTTC.